These 3 T cell receptor beta chains originate from one sample sequenced in a study of T cell repertoires in cytomegalovirus infection. Antigen specificity for these receptors is unknown. One entry per CDR3 protein results from TCRdb running MiXCR on the reads. The sample lists 200,000 or so distinct CDR3 sequences, about 40% occurring once. The material sequenced was CD8+ T cells from cultured PBMCs, taken from culture after CMV antigen stimulation. Receptors originate from a human donor in good health (CMV status not recorded). Some clones in this sample may be carry-over from other donors' samples.

This clonotype was detected only once. The J gene is TRBJ1-2, the V gene TRBV6-2 or TRBV6-3; a possible D gene is TRBD1 (6 bases). Germline V gene lookup returns CDR1 MNHEY and CDR2 SVGEGT. This CDR3 region has 14 residues. Trimming shortened V by 4 bases and J by 2 bases, and 11 bases separated the two germline ends. The CDR3 is CASSSLTGNYGYTF. Written as DNA, the CDR3 is TGTGCCAGCAGTTCTCTAACAGGGAACTATGGCTACACCTTC.

This clonotype has a single count. The chain has TRBV6-1 and TRBJ2-5; the D is unclear. The V and J ends lost 3 bases and 5 bases respectively, with 16 bases between them. Per the germline V gene, CDR1 is MNHNS and CDR2 is SASEGT. This CDR3 contains 15 residues. CDR3 protein: CASSDPRSDRETQYF. The CDR3 region has the DNA TGTGCCAGCAGTGACCCCCGTTCCGACCGGGAGACCCAGTACTTC.

Concerning this clonotype itself: The junction departs from germline at one end; a sequencing error may be responsible. CDR3 amino acids: CASQTGPNTEAYF. The CDR3 DNA sequence: TGTGCCAGTCAGACAGGGCCGAACACTGAAGCTTACTTT. The J gene is TRBJ1-1, the V gene TRBV19; TRBD1 agrees at 7 bases. In germline, CDR1 is LNHDA, CDR2 SQIVND (reference sequence). This CDR3 is built from 13 residues. Filled out from reference TRBV19 and TRBJ1-1, the complete variable domain reads DGGITQSPKYLFRKEGQNVTLSCEQNLNHDAMYWYRQDPGQGLRLIYYSQIVNDFQKGDIAEGYSVSREKKESFPLTVTSAQKNPTAFYLCASQTGPNTEAYFGQGTRLTVV.